These 14 T cell receptor beta chains came from one sample sequenced in a study of neurological immune-mediated disorders. TCRdb passed the 5' RACE reads through MiXCR, listing each CDR3 protein once. In the table there are 87,000 or so distinct CDR3 sequences, 3.5% of which are singletons. Sequencing used PBMCs. All receptors come from a woman under 30 with multiple sclerosis.

The rearrangement joins TRBV10-3 to TRBJ2-7, with D hard to call. Germline assignment: CDR1 ENHRY and CDR2 SYGVKD. CDR3 length equals 15 residues. The V end lost 0 bases, the J end lost 4 bases, and 13 bases lay between the germline ends. CDR3 residues: CAISESGPQMYEQYF. Written as DNA, the CDR3 is TGTGCCATCAGTGAGTCTGGGCCACAAATGTACGAGCAGTACTTC.

This clonotype was found many times. The J gene is TRBJ1-1, the V gene TRBV29-1; D perhaps matches TRBD1 (5 bases). Trimming took off 6 bases at V and 8 bases at J, with 25 bases between the two ends. Germline assignment: CDR1 SQVTM and CDR2 ANQGSEA. The CDR3 sequence is 15 residues long. In nucleotides, the CDR3 is TGCAGCGTCCTCCCAGGGTGGGACCCGAATTCGGAAGCTTTCTTT. Amino acids: CSVLPGWDPNSEAFF.

This clonotype was observed a handful of times. The chain joins TRBV20-1 to TRBJ1-1; 9 bases match TRBD1. V shed 3 bases and J 1 base; nucleotides not matched to a gene: 12. Germline-derived CDR1 and CDR2 are DFQATT and SNEGSKA (reference sequence). The CDR3 totals 17 residues. In DNA form, the CDR3 reads TGCAGTGCTAGGGGACAGGGTCTTTTCGGAGAGAACACTGAAGCTTTCTTT. Its translation is CSARGQGLFGENTEAFF.

This clonotype came up many times. The rearrangement links TRBV28 to TRBJ2-2; 9 bases align to TRBD2. Per the germline V gene, CDR1 is MDHEN and CDR2 is SYDVKM. This CDR3 contains 18 residues. V dropped 8 bases and J dropped 2; count of bases not matched to a gene: 15. This CDR3 is CASQTRRGRAVNTGELFF. The CDR3, as DNA: TGTGCCAGCCAAACGAGGCGCGGGAGGGCCGTCAACACCGGGGAGCTGTTTTTT.

There are many counts of this clonotype. The rearrangement uses TRBV27 and TRBJ1-1, with D perhaps matching TRBD1 (5 bases). The CDR3 is 13 amino acids. Germline CDR1 is MNHEY and CDR2 is SMNVEV (reference sequence). The V gene lost 6 bases and the J gene lost 1 base, with 9 bases spanning the gap. The CDR3, as DNA: TGTGCCAGCAGCCCTCAGGGGAACACTGAAGCTTTCTTT. Protein sequence: CASSPQGNTEAFF.

There are many counts of this clonotype. V usage is TRBV20-1 and J usage is TRBJ2-4; the D gene is possibly TRBD2 (6 bases). CDR1 is DFQATT, CDR2 SNEGSKA, per germline (reference sequence). The CDR3 runs 14 residues. Trimming shortened V by 0 bases and J by 3 bases, and 9 bases separated the two germline ends. CDR3 nucleotides: TGCAGTGCTAGAGATCCCGGGGGCAAAAACATTCAGTACTTC. It specifies CSARDPGGKNIQYF.

Many counts were recorded for this clonotype. The rearrangement uses TRBV7-6 and TRBJ1-1; D is undetermined. V lost 6 bases, J lost 3 bases, and 8 bases lay in between. The CDR3 loop spans 12 amino acids. In germline, CDR1 is SGHVS, CDR2 FNYEAQ. CDR3 sequence reads: CASRGEYTEAFF. Written as DNA, the CDR3 is TGTGCCAGCAGAGGAGAGTACACTGAAGCTTTCTTT.

This clonotype was detected many times. This chain connects TRBV4-1 to TRBJ1-2, with TRBD1 matching over 9 bases. The CDR3 totals 16 residues. The V gene's germline CDR1 is MGHRA and CDR2 YSYEKL. The J segment lost 0 bases and the V segment lost 3 bases, leaving 5 bases of the junction unmatched. CDR3 protein: CASSQGGQGTNYGYTF. CDR3 bases: TGCGCCAGCAGCCAGGGCGGACAGGGGACTAACTATGGCTACACCTTC.

Many counts were recorded for this clonotype. The junction shows a germline mismatch at one end, possibly a read error. Here the CDR3 reads CARSWGFAFF. DNA for the CDR3: TGCGCCAGAAGCTGGGGGTTTGCTTTCTTT. The chain links TRBV5-1 to TRBJ1-1, with a possible D match to TRBD1 (5 bases). Per the germline V gene, CDR1 is SGHRS and CDR2 is YFSETQ. This CDR3 has 10 residues.

V is TRBV5-1 and J is TRBJ1-2; perhaps TRBD1 as D (6 bases). There are 15 residues in the CDR3. CDR1 is SGHRS and CDR2 is YFSETQ in the germline V gene. Trimming took 0 bases from V and 2 from J, leaving 11 bases between them. The chain's CDR3 is CASSLDPGDNYGYTF. Here the CDR3 DNA reads TGCGCCAGCAGCTTGGATCCAGGGGACAACTATGGCTACACCTTC.

The sample holds many counts of this clonotype. The V call is TRBV20-1, the J call TRBJ2-7; D is unresolved. The CDR3 spans 10 residues. Germline CDR1 reads DFQATT; CDR2 reads SNEGSKA (reference sequence). V was clipped by 5 bases and J by 3 bases, with 5 bases between them. CDR3 nucleotide sequence: TGCAGTGCTCCTCACTACGAGCAGTACTTC. Translated: CSAPHYEQYF.

The table lists this clonotype with a few counts. CDR3 protein: CASSYSKGSGETQYF. The DNA of the CDR3 is TGTGCCAGCAGTTACTCTAAGGGCTCGGGAGAGACCCAGTACTTC. The genes are TRBV6-2 or TRBV6-3 and TRBJ2-5; D is unresolved. The V end lost 0 bases, the J end lost 4 bases, and 12 bases lay between the germline ends. Germline V CDR1 and CDR2: MNHEY, SVGEGT. The CDR3 runs to 15 residues.

This clonotype was detected ten times or more. The CDR3 DNA is TGCGCCAGCAGCTCCACACTAGCGGGACAAGAGACCCAGTACTTC. Protein sequence: CASSSTLAGQETQYF. The chain joins TRBV5-1 to TRBJ2-5, with 10 bases aligning to TRBD2. This CDR3 has 15 residues. Germline CDR1 is SGHRS and CDR2 is YFSETQ. V dropped 3 bases and J dropped 2; count of bases not matched to a gene: 4.

This clonotype was detected ten times or more. The rearrangement uses TRBV3-1 and TRBJ1-1; D unclear. This CDR3 is 14 amino acids long. Trimming removed 3 bases from V and 5 bases from J, with 13 bases in between. Germline CDR1 reads LGHDT; CDR2 reads YNNKEL (reference sequence). This CDR3 is CASSHGFEGTEAFF. The DNA of the CDR3 is TGTGCCAGCAGCCACGGGTTTGAGGGAACTGAAGCTTTCTTT.